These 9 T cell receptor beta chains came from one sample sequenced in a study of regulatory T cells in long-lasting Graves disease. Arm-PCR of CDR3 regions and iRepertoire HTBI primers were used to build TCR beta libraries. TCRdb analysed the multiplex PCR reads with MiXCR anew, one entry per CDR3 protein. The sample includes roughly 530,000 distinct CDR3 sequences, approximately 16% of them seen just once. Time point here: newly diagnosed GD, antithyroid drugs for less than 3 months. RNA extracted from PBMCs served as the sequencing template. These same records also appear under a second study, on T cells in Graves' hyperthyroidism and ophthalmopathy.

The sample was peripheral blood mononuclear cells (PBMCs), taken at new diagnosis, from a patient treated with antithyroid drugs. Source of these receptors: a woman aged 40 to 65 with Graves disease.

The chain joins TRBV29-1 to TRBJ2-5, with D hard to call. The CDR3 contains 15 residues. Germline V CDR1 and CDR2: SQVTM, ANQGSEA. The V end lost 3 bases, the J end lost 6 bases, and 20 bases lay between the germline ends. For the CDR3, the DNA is TGCAGCGTTGAGATTATGTCGAATTCCCCAAAGACCCAGTACTTC. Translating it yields CSVEIMSNSPKTQYF.

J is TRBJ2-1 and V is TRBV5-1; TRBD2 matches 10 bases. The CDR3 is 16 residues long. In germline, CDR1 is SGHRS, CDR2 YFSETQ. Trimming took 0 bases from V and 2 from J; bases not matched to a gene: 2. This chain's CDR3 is CASSLASGGTYNEQFF. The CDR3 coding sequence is TGCGCCAGCAGCTTGGCTAGCGGGGGAACCTACAATGAGCAGTTCTTC.

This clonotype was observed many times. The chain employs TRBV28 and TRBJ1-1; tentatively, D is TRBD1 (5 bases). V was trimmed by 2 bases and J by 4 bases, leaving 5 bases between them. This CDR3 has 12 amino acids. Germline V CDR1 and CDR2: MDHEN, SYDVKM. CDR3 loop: CASSLGATEAFF. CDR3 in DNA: TGTGCCAGCAGTTTAGGGGCCACTGAAGCTTTCTTT.

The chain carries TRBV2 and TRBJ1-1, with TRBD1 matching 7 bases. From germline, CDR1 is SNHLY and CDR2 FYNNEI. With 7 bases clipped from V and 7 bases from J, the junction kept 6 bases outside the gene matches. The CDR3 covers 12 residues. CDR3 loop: CASTPTGSEAFF. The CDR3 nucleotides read TGTGCCAGCACACCGACAGGGAGTGAAGCTTTCTTT.

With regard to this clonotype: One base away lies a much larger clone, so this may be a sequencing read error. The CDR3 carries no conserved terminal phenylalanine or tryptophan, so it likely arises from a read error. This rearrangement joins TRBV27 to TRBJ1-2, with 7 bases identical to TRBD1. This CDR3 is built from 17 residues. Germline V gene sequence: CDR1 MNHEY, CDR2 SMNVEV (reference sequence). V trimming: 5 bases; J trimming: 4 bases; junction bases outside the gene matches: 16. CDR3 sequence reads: CASSPTPDRVGSYGYTS. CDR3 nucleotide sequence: TGTGCCAGCAGTCCGACCCCTGACAGGGTGGGGTCCTATGGCTACACCTCC.

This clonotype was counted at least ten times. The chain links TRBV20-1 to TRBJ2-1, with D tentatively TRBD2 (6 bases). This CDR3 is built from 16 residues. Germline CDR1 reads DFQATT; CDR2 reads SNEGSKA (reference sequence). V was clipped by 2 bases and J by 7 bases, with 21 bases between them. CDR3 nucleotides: TGCAGTGCTAGACTTAGCGGCCTAGCTGGGGGGAATGAGCAGTTCTTC. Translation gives CSARLSGLAGGNEQFF.

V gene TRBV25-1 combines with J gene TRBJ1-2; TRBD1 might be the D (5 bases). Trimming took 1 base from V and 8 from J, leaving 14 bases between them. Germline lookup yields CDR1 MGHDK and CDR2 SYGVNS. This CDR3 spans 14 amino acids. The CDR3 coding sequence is TGTGCCAGCAGTGAATGGGGCAGCCCCTACGGCTACACCTTC. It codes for CASSEWGSPYGYTF.

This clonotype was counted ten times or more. The DNA of the CDR3 is TGTGCCAGCAGCTTACTAGCGGGGGTGGGCGAGCAGTACTTC. This codes for CASSLLAGVGEQYF. J is TRBJ2-7 and V is TRBV7-9; 10 bases line up with TRBD2. The germline CDR1 and CDR2 sequences are SEHNR and FQNEAQ (reference sequence). This CDR3 contains 14 residues. J gave up 6 bases and V 2 bases, and 4 bases lay outside the gene matches. Drawing the rest from reference TRBV7-9 and TRBJ2-7, the complete variable domain is DTGVSQNPRHKITKRGQNVTFRCDPISEHNRLYWYRQTLGQGPEFLTYFQNEAQLEKSRLLSDRFSAERPKGSFSTLEIQRTEQGDSAMYLCASSLLAGVGEQYFGPGTRLTVT.

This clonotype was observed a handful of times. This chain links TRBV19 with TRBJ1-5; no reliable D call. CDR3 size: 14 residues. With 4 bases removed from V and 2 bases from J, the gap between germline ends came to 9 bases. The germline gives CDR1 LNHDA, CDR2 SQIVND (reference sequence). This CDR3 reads CASSNAGGNQPQHF. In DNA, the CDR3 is TGTGCCAGTAGTAACGCCGGGGGCAATCAGCCCCAGCATTTT.